Presented here are 18 T cell receptor beta chains from one specimen sequenced in a study of response to subunit inactivated influenza vaccine. One entry per CDR3 protein results from TCRdb running MiXCR on the RT-PCR reads. The table shows approximately 700,000 distinct CDR3 sequences, with 15% to 19% occurring only once. The starting material was PBMCs from blood, obtained 11 to 12 days after vaccination. Every receptor here comes from a man in his forties or fifties who received an inactivated influenza vaccine.

This clonotype showed up just a few times. The chain links TRBV27 to TRBJ2-7; no definite D call. Per the germline V gene, CDR1 is MNHEY and CDR2 is SMNVEV (reference sequence). CDR3 length: 14 residues. Trimming stripped 7 bases from V and 2 bases from J, with 15 bases between. CDR3 DNA: TGTGCCAGCAACTCAGTCCCAGCGACCTACGAGCAGTACTTC. Translation: CASNSVPATYEQYF.

The chain joins TRBV6-6 to TRBJ2-1, with TRBD2 matching over 7 bases. The CDR3 loop spans 13 amino acids. The junction had 10 bases not matched to a gene; V was cut back by 5 bases and J by 12 bases. Germline V gives CDR1 MNHNY, CDR2 SVGAGI (reference sequence). CDR3 amino acids: CASSQSRLAGQFF. CDR3 coding DNA: TGTGCCAGCAGTCAATCAAGACTAGCAGGGCAGTTCTTC.

The sample holds many counts of this clonotype. V is TRBV27 and J is TRBJ2-7; 7 bases are a match to TRBD1. After removal of 2 bases from V and 6 bases from J, the junction contained 7 bases not matched to a gene. The CDR3 runs to 14 residues. Per germline, CDR1 MNHEY and CDR2 SMNVEV (reference sequence). The CDR3 region is CASSLTRQGREQYF. The CDR3 coding sequence is TGTGCCAGCAGTTTAACCCGACAGGGTCGCGAGCAGTACTTC.

This sequence joins TRBV6-1 and TRBJ1-2; 11 nucleotides line up with TRBD1. The CDR3 sequence is 14 residues long. Per the germline V gene, CDR1 is MNHNS and CDR2 is SASEGT. J lost 6 bases, V lost 7 bases, and 7 bases had no gene match. The CDR3 DNA reads as TGTGCCAGCACAGAAAGGACAGGGGGCAATGGCTACACCTTC. Its protein product is CASTERTGGNGYTF.

This clonotype was seen only a few times. V and J are TRBV5-1 and TRBJ2-1, with 7 positions matching TRBD2. This CDR3 comprises 14 residues. Germline V CDR1 and CDR2: SGHRS, YFSETQ. Unmatched junction bases numbered 5, after V lost 3 bases and J lost 5 bases. DNA for the CDR3: TGCGCCAGCAGCTCTCTAGCGGTCGACAATGAGCAGTTCTTC. Its protein is CASSSLAVDNEQFF.

This chain links TRBV6-2 or TRBV6-3 with TRBJ2-6; D possibly uses TRBD1 or TRBD2 (5 bases each). Trimming stripped 8 bases from V and 2 bases from J, with 13 bases between. The CDR3 totals 15 residues. Germline V gene lookup returns CDR1 MNHEY and CDR2 SVGEGT. CDR3 DNA: TGTGCCAGCGAGGGGACCGCCACTGGGGCCAACGTCCTGACTTTC. This translates into CASEGTATGANVLTF.

This clonotype has a handful of counts. The V gene is TRBV2, the J gene TRBJ2-1, with 9 bases that match TRBD2. Germline loops: CDR1 SNHLY, CDR2 FYNNEI. J lost 8 bases, V lost 7 bases, and 12 bases had no gene match. The CDR3 covers 15 residues. The chain's CDR3 is CASTRPGTSRDEQFF. CDR3 in DNA: TGTGCCAGCACCCGCCCCGGGACTAGCCGCGATGAGCAGTTCTTC.

This clonotype was counted many times. This sequence joins TRBV7-2 and TRBJ2-7; D gene unclear. The CDR3 is 13 amino acids. Trimming pared 2 bases from V and 2 bases from J, leaving 7 bases between. Germline-derived CDR1 and CDR2 are SGHTA and FQGNSA. Here the CDR3 reads CASSLRFPYEQYF. In DNA, the CDR3 is TGTGCCAGCAGCTTACGATTTCCCTACGAGCAGTACTTC.

The CDR3 region is CAIRSDRGHEQYF. DNA for the CDR3: TGTGCCATCAGATCGGACAGGGGCCACGAGCAGTACTTC. V usage is TRBV10-3 and J usage is TRBJ2-7, with TRBD1 matching over 9 bases. CDR3 length equals 13 residues. V dropped 6 bases and J dropped 5; count of bases not matched to a gene: 5. Germline V gene lookup returns CDR1 ENHRY and CDR2 SYGVKD.

About this clonotype itself: Since a much larger clone is just one base distant, this may be a read error. This rearrangement joins TRBV5-1 to TRBJ2-7; 10 nucleotides align to TRBD1. The CDR3 spans 15 residues. Germline CDR1 is SGHRS and CDR2 is YFSETQ. Unmatched junction bases numbered 2, after V lost 0 bases and J lost 2 bases. CDR3 bases: TGCGCCAGCAGCTTGGAGGGGACAGGGGCCTACGAGCAGTACTTC. This gives the protein CASSLEGTGAYEQYF.

This clonotype has more than one count but fewer than ten. The chain combines TRBV4-1 with TRBJ2-5, with D possibly TRBD2 on 6 matching bases. V gave up 3 bases and J gave up 5 bases, with 16 bases separating them. Germline V gene sequence: CDR1 MGHRA, CDR2 YSYEKL. The CDR3 covers 15 residues. The CDR3 is CASSQRGLSAETQYF. DNA for the CDR3: TGCGCCAGCAGCCAGAGGGGACTCAGCGCGGAGACCCAGTACTTC.

This clonotype was seen a few times. The chain couples TRBV29-1 to TRBJ2-3; 11 bases line up with TRBD2. The CDR3 loop spans 16 amino acids. The junction had 7 bases not matched to a gene; V was cut back by 5 bases and J by 0 bases. The germline V gene has CDR1 SQVTM and CDR2 ANQGSEA. CDR3 nucleotides: TGCAGCGTTCCTCCGGGACTAGCGGAAAGCACAGATACGCAGTATTTT. Translation gives CSVPPGLAESTDTQYF.

This clonotype came up a few times. The chain has TRBV20-1 and TRBJ2-3, with TRBD2 matching 8 bases. CDR3 length equals 19 residues. The germline CDR1 and CDR2 sequences are DFQATT and SNEGSKA (reference sequence). J was trimmed by 0 bases and V by 3 bases; bases with no gene match: 17. The CDR3 DNA reads TGCAGTGCTAGGTCGGGCAGGTTAAGCGGGAGTGGTAGCACAGATACGCAGTATTTT. Protein: CSARSGRLSGSGSTDTQYF.

This clonotype occurred a few times. This chain's CDR3 is CASSPDSGGAYNEQFF. The CDR3 bases are TGTGCCAGCAGCCCCGATAGCGGGGGGGCTTACAATGAGCAGTTCTTC. V is TRBV7-9 and J is TRBJ2-1; 11 bases align to TRBD2. CDR3 length: 16 residues. Trimming took 5 bases from V and 4 from J; bases not matched to a gene: 7. In germline, CDR1 is SEHNR, CDR2 FQNEAQ (reference sequence).

The J gene is TRBJ1-2, the V gene TRBV12-3 or TRBV12-4, with D unresolved. Trimming removed 3 bases from V and 8 bases from J, with 16 bases in between. CDR3 length equals 14 residues. Written as DNA, the CDR3 is TGTGCCAGCAGTTTTAGTACGGGGAAGCGGGGCTACACCTTC. It specifies CASSFSTGKRGYTF.

V usage is TRBV4-3 and J usage is TRBJ2-7; a weak D match, TRBD1 (6 bases). V was trimmed by 1 base and J by 6 bases, leaving 13 bases between them. This CDR3 region has 14 residues. Germline-derived CDR1 and CDR2 are LGHNA and YSLEER. The CDR3, as DNA: TGCGCCAGCAGCCAAGGGGACACGGCGAGCGAGCAGTACTTC. It is translated as CASSQGDTASEQYF.

The chain links TRBV27 to TRBJ2-2, with D unclear. The CDR3 is 17 amino acids. Germline V lookup: CDR1 MNHEY, CDR2 SMNVEV (reference sequence). Trimming took off 5 bases at V and 0 bases at J, with 16 bases between the two ends. DNA for the CDR3: TGTGCCAGCAGTCCCCTATATGCGGTTACGAACACCGGGGAGCTGTTTTTT. Residues: CASSPLYAVTNTGELFF.

This clonotype was counted a few times. The CDR3 sequence is CASSSTGRGFYEQYF. CDR3 in DNA: TGTGCCAGCAGTTCCACCGGCAGGGGGTTCTACGAGCAGTACTTC. The rearrangement joins TRBV28 to TRBJ2-7; TRBD1 agrees at 7 bases. There are 15 residues in the CDR3. Germline V gene data show CDR1 as MDHEN and CDR2 as SYDVKM. Trimming at V came to 4 bases and at J to 3 bases, leaving 9 bases not matched to a gene.